Shown below are 32 T cell receptor beta chains from a single sample sequenced in a study of T cell repertoires in cytomegalovirus infection (dated by TCRdb to 2018 to 2020). For these receptors, no antigen is known. The treatment or condition label for this specimen denotes: in vitro stimulation with specific CMV peptide epitopes to enrich CMV-specific T cells. The reads were generated on an Illumina HiSeq 1500. TCRdb ran its own pipeline on the public reads, namely fastp trimming at Q25 and MiXCR clone calling, and kept in-frame beta chains. Identical CDR3 proteins give one entry, which carries the most common genes and DNA. The sample table contains approximately 300,000 distinct CDR3 sequences; only one count was recorded for 25% to 35% of them. The top ten clones comprise 20% of the sample. The sample consisted of cultured PBMCs, taken from culture after CMV antigen stimulation. Receptors were obtained from a human donor in good health (CMV status not recorded). Some clones in this sample may be carry-over from other donors' samples.

This clonotype was observed a handful of times. The chain employs TRBV12-3 or TRBV12-4 and TRBJ1-1, with TRBD1 as a possible D gene (5 bases). V gave up 3 bases and J gave up 3 bases, with 26 bases separating them. The CDR3 extends over 19 amino acids. The DNA of the CDR3 is TGTGCCAGCAGTTTGTCCGTTTTCCTGGCAGGTGGGGCGTACACTGAAGCTTTCTTT. Its protein product is CASSLSVFLAGGAYTEAFF.

J is TRBJ2-1 and V is TRBV5-6, with 14 bases matching TRBD2. The CDR3 covers 17 residues. CDR1 SGHDT and CDR2 YYEEEE come from the germline V gene. J gave up 1 base and V 5 bases, and 5 bases lay outside the gene matches. The CDR3 sequence: CASRRTSGGLSYNEQFF. Written as DNA, the CDR3 is TGTGCCAGCAGGCGGACTAGCGGGGGGCTATCCTACAATGAGCAGTTCTTC.

The rearrangement links TRBV6-5 to TRBJ2-1; 15 nucleotides agree with TRBD2. V lost 5 bases to trimming and J lost 7 bases; unmatched junction nucleotides: 3. Germline V gives CDR1 MNHEY, CDR2 SVGAGI. CDR3 length equals 15 residues. The CDR3 spells CASSRTSGRGNEQFF. CDR3 bases: TGTGCCAGCAGTCGGACTAGCGGGAGGGGGAATGAGCAGTTCTTC.

CDR3: CASSRLQGAVTDTQYF. CDR3 coding DNA: TGTGCCAGCAGTAGGCTACAGGGGGCAGTCACAGATACGCAGTATTTT. This chain joins TRBV28 and TRBJ2-3; 9 bases align to TRBD1. Germline loops: CDR1 MDHEN, CDR2 SYDVKM. The CDR3 spans 16 residues. J gave up 2 bases and V 5 bases, and 8 bases lay outside the gene matches.

The chain is built from TRBV7-9 and TRBJ1-2; perhaps TRBD1 as D (6 bases). The CDR3 has 16 residues. Germline V lookup: CDR1 SEHNR, CDR2 FQNEAQ (reference sequence). V lost 7 bases, J lost 2 bases, and 20 bases lay in between. The CDR3 nucleotides read TGTGCCAGCAATCCTAGCGGAGCAGGGGCCAACTATGGCTACACCTTC. Amino acid sequence: CASNPSGAGANYGYTF.

The chain carries TRBV10-3 and TRBJ1-2, with D uncertain. V was clipped by 2 bases and J by 6 bases, with 7 bases between them. The CDR3 runs 12 residues. Germline loops: CDR1 ENHRY, CDR2 SYGVKD. CDR3 nucleotide sequence: TGTGCCATCAGTGAGGAGGGCGATGGCTACACCTTC. It translates to CAISEEGDGYTF.

This clonotype has more than one count but fewer than ten. The chain uses TRBV5-5 and TRBJ1-2; the D is unclear. Trimming left V 0 bases short and J 0 bases short, with 6 bases between. The CDR3 loop spans 14 amino acids. Per germline, CDR1 SGHKS and CDR2 YYEKEE (reference sequence). The CDR3, as DNA: TGTGCCAGCAGCTTGGAAGGAACTAACTATGGCTACACCTTC. Translation gives CASSLEGTNYGYTF.

This clonotype appeared a few times. V usage is TRBV7-8 and J usage is TRBJ2-1, with D perhaps matching TRBD1 or TRBD2 (5 bases each). In germline, CDR1 is SGHVS, CDR2 FQNEAQ. The CDR3 loop spans 17 amino acids. The ends were cut back, 2 bases at V and 4 bases at J, with 18 bases in the middle. The CDR3 here is CASSLRDPLFPYNEQFF. CDR3 DNA sequence: TGTGCCAGCAGCTTACGGGACCCACTATTCCCTTACAATGAGCAGTTCTTC.

The table lists this clonotype with a few counts. The chain is built from TRBV10-3 and TRBJ2-1, with TRBD2 matching 9 bases. V shed 2 bases and J 7 bases; nucleotides not matched to a gene: 3. The CDR3 contains 14 residues. Germline CDR1 is ENHRY and CDR2 is SYGVKD. CDR3 bases: TGTGCCATCAGTGAGGCGGGGGGGCGAAATGAGCAGTTCTTC. It codes for CAISEAGGRNEQFF.

The table lists this clonotype with a few counts. V usage is TRBV18 and J usage is TRBJ1-3, with D tentatively TRBD1 (5 bases). The CDR3 is 18 amino acids. Looked up from germline, CDR1 is KGHSH and CDR2 is LQKENI. V lost 3 bases and J lost 0, with 18 bases in between. In DNA, the CDR3 is TGTGCCAGCTCACCGATATACCGGGACGGAGGCTCTGGAAACACCATATATTTT. Protein: CASSPIYRDGGSGNTIYF.

The chain combines TRBV28 with TRBJ2-1; 12 bases match TRBD2. Germline V gene data show CDR1 as MDHEN and CDR2 as SYDVKM. V dropped 6 bases and J dropped 5; count of bases not matched to a gene: 5. The CDR3 is made up of 15 amino acids. DNA for the CDR3: TGTGCCAGCAGGACCGGACTAGCGGGACACAATGAGCAGTTCTTC. It yields the protein CASRTGLAGHNEQFF.

The chain links TRBV6-2 or TRBV6-3 to TRBJ2-3, with 7 bases fitting TRBD2. The CDR3 runs 13 residues. The J segment lost 0 bases and the V segment lost 7 bases, leaving 1 base of the junction unmatched. Germline loops: CDR1 MNHEY, CDR2 SVGEGT. The CDR3: CASMGGSTDTQYF. CDR3 nucleotide sequence: TGTGCCAGCATGGGGGGGAGCACAGATACGCAGTATTTT.

The V call is TRBV18, the J call TRBJ1-3; tentative D call: TRBD1 (6 bases). CDR1 is KGHSH and CDR2 is LQKENI in the germline V gene. The CDR3 has 15 amino acids. V was pared by 2 bases and J by 0 bases, with 8 bases between. The CDR3 protein is CASSPGQTSGNTIYF. Here the CDR3 DNA reads TGTGCCAGCTCACCAGGACAGACCTCTGGAAACACCATATATTTT.

This clonotype was counted between two and nine times. The chain combines TRBV4-2 with TRBJ2-1; 7 bases agree with TRBD2. J was trimmed by 6 bases and V by 0 bases; bases with no gene match: 14. The CDR3 length is 18 residues. Germline loops: CDR1 LGHNA, CDR2 YNFKEQ. The CDR3 DNA follows: TGTGCCAGCAGCCAAGATCTGCCTCTAGCGGAACTCATCAATGAGCAGTTCTTC. Translation gives CASSQDLPLAELINEQFF.

This clonotype was recorded a few times. This chain links TRBV6-5 with TRBJ2-3; a weak D match, TRBD2 (6 bases). In germline, CDR1 is MNHEY, CDR2 SVGAGI. This CDR3 has 16 amino acids. Trimming pared 6 bases from V and 3 bases from J, leaving 19 bases between. The DNA of the CDR3 is TGTGCCAGCAGCGCCTTGGGGCTAGCGATGACAGATACGCAGTATTTT. It encodes CASSALGLAMTDTQYF.

The rearrangement uses TRBV7-8 and TRBJ2-1, with D hard to call. The ends were cut back, 3 bases at V and 7 bases at J, with 10 bases in the middle. The CDR3 sequence is 13 residues long. Germline CDR1 SGHVS, CDR2 FQNEAQ. In nucleotides, the CDR3 is TGTGCCAGCAGCTTCCCGGTTGGGAATGAGCAGTTCTTC. Translated: CASSFPVGNEQFF. Supplemented by reference TRBV7-8 and TRBJ2-1, the full variable domain reads GAGVSQSPRYKVAKRGQDVALRCDPISGHVSLFWYQQALGQGPEFLTYFQNEAQLDKSGLPSDRFFAERPEGSVSTLKIQRTQQEDSAVYLCASSFPVGNEQFFGPGTRLTVL.

The table lists this clonotype with a few counts. The CDR3 coding sequence is TGTGCCAGCAGCCAGATCCTCAGAAGCACAGATACGCAGTATTTT. This encodes CASSQILRSTDTQYF. This chain uses TRBV9 with TRBJ2-3, with D unclear. With 4 bases removed from V and 0 bases from J, the gap between germline ends came to 12 bases. Germline assignment: CDR1 SGDLS and CDR2 YYNGEE. The CDR3 spans 15 residues.

The rearrangement uses TRBV12-3 or TRBV12-4 and TRBJ2-7; perhaps TRBD2 as D (6 bases). This CDR3 comprises 12 residues. V lost 3 bases and J lost 6, with 9 bases in between. CDR3 DNA sequence: TGTGCCAGCAGTTTCGGGACTCTCGAGCAGTACTTC. It codes for CASSFGTLEQYF.

The V gene is TRBV3-1, the J gene TRBJ2-7, with TRBD2 identical over 7 bases. Trimming cost V 0 bases and J 2 bases; bases outside gene matches: 4. This CDR3 comprises 15 residues. In germline, CDR1 is LGHDT, CDR2 YNNKEL (reference sequence). The CDR3 sequence: CASSQEGGLTYEQYF. CDR3 bases: TGTGCCAGCAGCCAAGAGGGGGGACTAACCTACGAGCAGTACTTC.

This clonotype was counted only a few times. V is TRBV6-5 and J is TRBJ1-1; D unresolved. Germline CDR1 is MNHEY and CDR2 is SVGAGI. There are 18 residues in the CDR3. Trimming shortened V by 4 bases and J by 3 bases, and 24 bases separated the two germline ends. The CDR3 reads CASSSIAGRVSLDTEAFF. The CDR3 nucleotides are TGTGCCAGCAGTTCTATAGCGGGGAGGGTGAGCTTAGACACTGAAGCTTTCTTT.

The chain uses TRBV15 and TRBJ2-3; D not certain. This CDR3 is built from 11 residues. Germline V gene lookup returns CDR1 LNHNV and CDR2 YYDKDF (reference sequence). V dropped 3 bases and J dropped 7 bases, with 5 bases sitting between them. CDR3: CATSREYTQYF. The DNA of the CDR3 is TGTGCCACCAGCAGGGAATATACGCAGTATTTT.

The chain uses TRBV14 and TRBJ1-4; the D is unclear. Germline V gene sequence: CDR1 SGHDN, CDR2 FVKESK. The CDR3 has 18 amino acids. The ends were cut back, 0 bases at V and 2 bases at J, with 16 bases in the middle. CDR3 in amino acids: CASSQDRPGSRTNEKLFF. Here the CDR3 DNA reads TGTGCCAGCAGCCAAGATAGGCCGGGTTCGCGGACTAATGAAAAACTGTTTTTT.

This clonotype was observed a few times. The rearrangement links TRBV28 to TRBJ2-5, with D possibly matching TRBD2 (6 bases). CDR3 size: 15 residues. Germline V CDR1 and CDR2: MDHEN, SYDVKM. The V end was cut by 6 bases, the J end by 2 bases, with 16 bases between. In DNA form, the CDR3 reads TGTGCCAGCAGGGGCCGGGACTCCGTACAAGAGACCCAGTACTTC. Its translation: CASRGRDSVQETQYF.

The gene calls are TRBV4-2 and TRBJ1-5, with D possibly matching TRBD1 (5 bases). V lost 1 base, J lost 3 bases, and 10 bases lay in between. The CDR3 is 15 residues long. CDR1 and CDR2 (germline): LGHNA, YNFKEQ. As DNA, the CDR3 is TGTGCCAGCAGCCAAGGAGAGACAGACAATCAGCCCCAGCATTTT. Translation gives CASSQGETDNQPQHF.

The J gene is TRBJ2-3, the V gene TRBV20-1; TRBD2 matches 12 bases. V was clipped by 4 bases and J by 5 bases; unmatched bases: 1. The CDR3 runs 13 residues. CDR1 DFQATT and CDR2 SNEGSKA come from the germline V gene (reference sequence). The CDR3 nucleotides read TGCAGTGCTAAGACTAGCGGGAGAGATACGCAGTATTTT. Translating gives CSAKTSGRDTQYF.

This clonotype appeared many times. The V and J genes are TRBV25-1 and TRBJ1-6; D gene ambiguous. The V end was cut by 6 bases, the J end by 7 bases, with 10 bases between. The CDR3 has 13 residues. The germline V gene has CDR1 MGHDK and CDR2 SYGVNS. The DNA for the CDR3 is TGTGCCAGCAGGCGGGGTGACAATTCACCCCTCCACTTT. Amino acids: CASRRGDNSPLHF. Combining the CDR3 with reference TRBV25-1 and TRBJ1-6 gives the whole variable domain EADIYQTPRYLVIGTGKKITLECSQTMGHDKMYWYQQDPGMELHLIHYSYGVNSTEKGDLSSESTVSRIRTEHFPLTLESARPSHTSQYLCASRRGDNSPLHFGNGTRLTVT.

CDR3 DNA sequence: TGTGCCAGCAGCGGAGACGGATACTATGGCTACACCTTC. Translation: CASSGDGYYGYTF. The rearrangement uses TRBV6-6 and TRBJ1-2, with no clear D. The V and J ends lost 6 bases and 3 bases respectively, with 11 bases between them. CDR3 length: 13 amino acids. Germline CDR1 and CDR2: MNHNY and SVGAGI (reference sequence).

V and J are TRBV7-2 and TRBJ2-3, with D perhaps given as TRBD1 or TRBD2 (6 bases each). The CDR3 is made up of 15 amino acids. V was clipped by 5 bases and J by 2 bases, with 14 bases between them. Germline CDR1 and CDR2: SGHTA and FQGNSA. This CDR3 is CASSLRGGITDTQYF. CDR3 DNA sequence: TGTGCCAGCAGCCTCAGGGGCGGGATCACAGATACGCAGTATTTT.

In its sample, this clonotype was seen a few times. The V call is TRBV7-9, the J call TRBJ1-5; 10 nucleotides align to TRBD1. The junction had 5 bases not matched to a gene; V was cut back by 1 base and J by 5 bases. The CDR3 is made up of 16 amino acids. Looked up from germline, CDR1 is SEHNR and CDR2 is FQNEAQ (reference sequence). The CDR3 sequence is CASSLGGTGDHQPQHF. The CDR3 DNA sequence: TGTGCCAGCAGCTTAGGGGGGACAGGGGATCATCAGCCCCAGCATTTT.

In this sample, this clonotype turned up many times. The chain couples TRBV6-5 to TRBJ2-3; D is uncertain. The germline V gene encodes CDR1 MNHEY and CDR2 SVGAGI. The CDR3 covers 16 residues. The V end lost 0 bases, the J end lost 0 bases, and 10 bases lay between the germline ends. CDR3 loop: CASSYSSGQSTDTQYF. The CDR3 DNA reads as TGTGCCAGCAGTTACTCATCCGGTCAGAGCACAGATACGCAGTATTTT.

This clonotype was counted many times. This chain joins TRBV7-2 and TRBJ2-1; TRBD1 matches at 9 bases. From germline, CDR1 is SGHTA and CDR2 FQGNSA. The CDR3 sequence is 15 residues long. Trimming at V came to 5 bases and at J to 0 bases, leaving 2 bases not matched to a gene. Here the CDR3 reads CASSLTGGSYNEQFF. In DNA form, the CDR3 reads TGTGCCAGCAGCCTGACAGGGGGCTCCTACAATGAGCAGTTCTTC.

This clonotype was picked up a small number of times. This sequence joins TRBV7-3 and TRBJ2-1; TRBD2 aligns across 11 bases. Trimming at V came to 3 bases and at J to 4 bases, leaving 2 bases not matched to a gene. The germline V gene encodes CDR1 SGHTA and CDR2 FQGTGA. CDR3 length: 15 residues. This chain's CDR3 is CASSFTSGRYNEQFF. CDR3 DNA sequence: TGTGCCAGCAGCTTCACTAGCGGGAGATACAATGAGCAGTTCTTC.